The 19 T cell receptor beta chains reported below all come from one sample, sequenced in a study of response to subunit inactivated influenza vaccine. TCRdb passed the RT-PCR reads through MiXCR, listing each CDR3 protein once. The sample comprises 500,000 to 600,000 distinct CDR3 sequences, 7.6% of which are singletons, and 10% to 15% rests with the top ten. Sequences were derived from PBMCs from blood, sampled around 25 months after vaccination. The receptors shown here come from a man between 50 and 70 years old who received an inactivated influenza vaccine.

This clonotype has a handful of counts. The chain recombines TRBV20-1 with TRBJ1-5; D ambiguous. Germline V gene data show CDR1 as DFQATT and CDR2 as SNEGSKA (reference sequence). The CDR3 totals 15 residues. V lost 3 bases, J lost 3 bases, and 15 bases lay in between. Here the CDR3 DNA reads TGCAGTGCTAGGACTTTTACGCAGATCAATCAGCCCCAGCATTTT. Amino acid sequence: CSARTFTQINQPQHF.

This clonotype was seen ten or more times. The rearrangement joins TRBV29-1 to TRBJ2-3, with 10 bases that match TRBD1. The CDR3 runs to 18 residues. Losses at the gene ends were 6 bases for V and 9 bases for J; bases not matched to a gene: 24. Germline CDR1 reads SQVTM; CDR2 reads ANQGSEA. CDR3 in DNA: TGCAGCGTCCTACGGAAGCTGACAGGGGGCGGGCTTTTTTGGACGCAGTATTTT. As protein: CSVLRKLTGGGLFWTQYF.

This sequence joins TRBV9 and TRBJ2-1; maybe TRBD1 (5 bases). The CDR3 runs 14 residues. Looked up from germline, CDR1 is SGDLS and CDR2 is YYNGEE. The V end was cut by 3 bases, the J end by 8 bases, with 15 bases between. CDR3 DNA: TGTGCCAGCAGCGCCGCAGGGAAGTTCCATGAGCAGTTCTTC. It translates to CASSAAGKFHEQFF.

This clonotype was recorded a few times. The rearrangement uses TRBV11-2 and TRBJ2-7, with TRBD1 identical over 7 bases. CDR3 length: 15 amino acids. Germline V gene sequence: CDR1 SGHAT, CDR2 FQNNGV. Unmatched junction bases numbered 7, after V lost 3 bases and J lost 2 bases. The CDR3 here is CASSFSRDSTYEQYF. Here the CDR3 DNA reads TGTGCCAGCAGCTTTAGCCGGGACAGCACCTACGAGCAGTACTTC. The variable domain in full, with the rest retrieved from reference TRBV11-2 and TRBJ2-7, is EAGVAQSPRYKIIEKRQSVAFWCNPISGHATLYWYQQILGQGPKLLIQFQNNGVVDDSQLPKDRFSAERLKGVDSTLKIQPAKLEDSAVYLCASSFSRDSTYEQYFGPGTRLTVT.

This clonotype was detected ten times or more. The V gene is TRBV5-1, the J gene TRBJ2-2; 10 bases line up with TRBD1. Germline-derived CDR1 and CDR2 are SGHRS and YFSETQ. CDR3 size: 14 residues. Trimming at V came to 7 bases and at J to 3 bases, leaving 3 bases not matched to a gene. The CDR3 bases are TGCGCCAGCGCCGGGACAGGGGACACCGGGGAGCTGTTTTTT. Translated: CASAGTGDTGELFF.

This clonotype was seen a handful of times. The chain links TRBV6-2 or TRBV6-3 to TRBJ2-1; D unresolved. Between the trimmed V and J ends, which lost 5 bases and 7 bases, there was a span of 9 bases. Germline CDR1 is MNHEY and CDR2 is SVGEGT. The CDR3 extends over 12 amino acids. The CDR3 here is CASSLRSNEQFF. The CDR3 DNA follows: TGTGCCAGCAGTCTCCGATCGAATGAGCAGTTCTTC.

The chain recombines TRBV20-1 with TRBJ2-6; maybe TRBD2 (5 bases). The germline V gene encodes CDR1 DFQATT and CDR2 SNEGSKA (reference sequence). The CDR3 is made up of 14 amino acids. V lost 6 bases, J lost 3 bases, and 12 bases lay in between. This chain's CDR3 is CSAPEESGANVLTF. The CDR3 DNA reads TGCAGTGCCCCGGAGGAAAGTGGGGCCAACGTCCTGACTTTC.

The V and J genes are TRBV4-2 and TRBJ1-4; D not certain. This CDR3 contains 16 residues. The germline V gene encodes CDR1 LGHNA and CDR2 YNFKEQ. V was trimmed by 4 bases and J by 8 bases, leaving 20 bases between them. The CDR3 sequence is CASSPSPAVQAEKLFF. The CDR3, as DNA: TGTGCCAGCAGCCCGAGTCCCGCCGTTCAAGCAGAAAAACTGTTTTTT.

The V and J genes are TRBV7-2 and TRBJ2-5, with 13 positions matching TRBD2. The CDR3 is 16 residues long. The junction had 7 bases not matched to a gene; V was cut back by 5 bases and J by 4 bases. Germline V gene data show CDR1 as SGHTA and CDR2 as FQGNSA. In DNA form, the CDR3 reads TGTGCCAGCAGCCTCACGGGACTAGCGGGGCTAGAGACCCAGTACTTC. This sequence encodes CASSLTGLAGLETQYF.

This chain joins TRBV20-1 and TRBJ2-3; TRBD1 matches 9 bases. Germline values: CDR1 DFQATT, CDR2 SNEGSKA (reference sequence). V shed 6 bases and J 0 bases; nucleotides not matched to a gene: 4. The CDR3 runs to 14 residues. DNA of the CDR3: TGCAGTGCCACTGGGACAGGGAGCACAGATACGCAGTATTTT. It yields the protein CSATGTGSTDTQYF.

This clonotype has at least ten counts. This rearrangement joins TRBV7-2 to TRBJ2-1; no definite D call. V lost 1 base and J lost 9, with 7 bases in between. Germline lookup yields CDR1 SGHTA and CDR2 FQGNSA. The CDR3 consists of 12 residues. The CDR3 region is CASSLGLSEQFF. Here the CDR3 DNA reads TGTGCCAGCAGCTTAGGTTTGAGTGAGCAGTTCTTC.

Remarks on this clonotype: One end of the junction does not line up with germline, which may come from a read error. The rearrangement joins TRBV7-7 to TRBJ2-5; weak D call: TRBD2 (6 bases). CDR1 is SSHAT and CDR2 is FNYEAQ in the germline V gene (reference sequence). CDR3 length equals 14 residues. The CDR3 reads CASSPMKGGETQYF. CDR3 coding DNA: TGTGCTAGCAGCCCCATGAAGGGAGGAGAGACCCAGTACTTC.

This clonotype was seen many times. The genes are TRBV4-2 and TRBJ2-1, with D possibly being TRBD2 (7 bases). Germline CDR1 is LGHNA and CDR2 is YNFKEQ. V was shortened by 1 base and J by 3 bases, with 10 bases between the two germline ends. This CDR3 has 15 residues. Here the CDR3 DNA reads TGTGCCAGCAGCCAAGGGGGGGGCCTCTACAATGAGCAGTTCTTC. Translated: CASSQGGGLYNEQFF.

The chain couples TRBV6-6 to TRBJ1-5; D may be TRBD1 (5 bases). Germline lookup yields CDR1 MNHNY and CDR2 SVGAGI (reference sequence). V lost 6 bases and J 0 bases, leaving 12 bases between the germline ends. The CDR3 extends over 15 amino acids. CDR3 nucleotide sequence: TGTGCCAGCAGAAAGGACACAAATAGCAATCAGCCCCAGCATTTT. Its translation: CASRKDTNSNQPQHF.

This clonotype was seen only a few times. The CDR3 loop reads CASTLTGTGSYNEQFF. DNA of the CDR3: TGTGCCAGCACTCTTACAGGGACCGGATCCTACAATGAGCAGTTCTTC. The genes are TRBV6-1 and TRBJ2-1, with a weak D call TRBD1 (6 bases). V was pared by 7 bases and J by 1 base, with 17 bases between. The CDR3 extends over 16 amino acids. Germline CDR1 and CDR2: MNHNS and SASEGT.

This clonotype was recorded at least ten times. CDR3 DNA sequence: TGTGCCAGCAGTTATTCCGTGTCAGTCGGGGCCAACGTCCTGACTTTC. Its translation is CASSYSVSVGANVLTF. The V and J genes are TRBV6-5 and TRBJ2-6, with no clear D. This CDR3 is 16 amino acids long. The V end was cut by 3 bases, the J end by 4 bases, with 13 bases between. CDR1 and CDR2 from the germline V gene are MNHEY and SVGAGI.

This clonotype was detected a few times. This chain connects TRBV5-6 to TRBJ1-5; a possible D gene is TRBD1 (5 bases). V was pared by 4 bases and J by 1 base, with 12 bases between. This CDR3 is built from 15 residues. Germline V gene data show CDR1 as SGHDT and CDR2 as YYEEEE. The CDR3 sequence is CASSISTGSNQPQHF. The CDR3 DNA follows: TGTGCCAGCAGCATATCCACAGGCAGCAATCAGCCCCAGCATTTT.

J is TRBJ2-7 and V is TRBV6-4; D possibly uses TRBD1 or TRBD2 (5 bases each). CDR3 size: 15 residues. The V gene lost 3 bases and the J gene lost 0 bases, with 12 bases spanning the gap. Germline V gene data show CDR1 as MRHNA and CDR2 as SNTAGT. The CDR3 protein is CASSDNRGDSYEQYF. The CDR3 DNA reads TGTGCCAGCAGTGATAACAGAGGGGACTCCTACGAGCAGTACTTC.

The chain links TRBV7-2 to TRBJ1-5, with TRBD1 identical over 7 bases. V was pared by 8 bases and J by 3 bases, with 7 bases of the junction left unmatched. The CDR3 consists of 14 residues. CDR1 is SGHTA and CDR2 is FQGNSA in the germline V gene. CDR3 sequence reads: CASGSGQLNQPQHF. The CDR3 coding sequence is TGTGCCAGCGGCTCGGGACAGCTCAATCAGCCCCAGCATTTT. Based on the CDR3 plus reference TRBV7-2 and TRBJ1-5, the full variable domain is GAGVSQSPSNKVTEKGKDVELRCDPISGHTALYWYRQSLGQGLEFLIYFQGNSAPDKSGLPSDRFSAERTGGSVSTLTIQRTQQEDSAVYLCASGSGQLNQPQHFGDGTRLSIL.